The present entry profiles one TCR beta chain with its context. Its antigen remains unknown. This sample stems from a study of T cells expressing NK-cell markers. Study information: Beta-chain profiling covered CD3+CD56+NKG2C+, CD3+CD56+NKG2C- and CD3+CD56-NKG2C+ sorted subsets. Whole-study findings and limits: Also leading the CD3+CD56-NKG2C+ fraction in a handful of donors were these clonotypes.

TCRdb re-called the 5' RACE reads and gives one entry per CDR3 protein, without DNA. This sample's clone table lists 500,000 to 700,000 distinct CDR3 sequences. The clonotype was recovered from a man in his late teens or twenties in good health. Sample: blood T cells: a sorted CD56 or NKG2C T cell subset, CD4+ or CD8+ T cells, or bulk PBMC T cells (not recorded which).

CDR3 region: CASSLVRPDSYNEQFF. The V gene is TRBV5-1, the J gene TRBJ2-1. The CDR3 contains 16 residues. From germline, CDR1 is SGHRS and CDR2 YFSETQ. The full variable domain, rest sourced from reference TRBV5-1 and TRBJ2-1, is KAGVTQTPRYLIKTRGQQVTLSCSPISGHRSVSWYQQTPGQGLQFLFEYFSETQRNKGNFPGRFSGRQFSNSRSEMNVSTLELGDSALYLCASSLVRPDSYNEQFFGPGTRLTVL.